A selection of T cell receptor beta chains follows, all from one sample in a study of neoadjuvant anti-PD-1 for oral cavity cancer. The assay was immunoSEQ multiplex PCR, and TCRdb's table has in-frame clones only and misses some. The table lists about 42,000 clones, approximately 80% of them singletons. The starting material was PBMCs, obtained after nivolumab (anti-PD-1) treatment. Receptors originate from a person between 40 and 80 years old with oral cavity squamous cell carcinoma. CDR3s include the opening cysteine and the closing phenylalanine or tryptophan. Each record gives: CDR3 DNA, CDR3 protein, J gene, clone size, V gene, D gene. A D gene is named only where the DNA matches it firmly. Some rows mark clone size as missing; the rest say once, few, many or name a class of expanded clone.

cdr3_nt: TGTGCCAGTAGTGCGGGACTAGCGGGAGTCAGGTTCGACGAGCAGTACTTC
cdr3_aa: CASSAGLAGVRFDEQYF
j_call: TRBJ2-7
clone_size: -
v_call: TRBV19
d_call: TRBD2

cdr3_nt: TGCGCCAGCAGTGAGAGGAGCTCTGGAAACACCATATATTTT
cdr3_aa: CASSERSSGNTIYF
j_call: TRBJ1-3
clone_size: few
v_call: TRBV10-2
d_call: -

cdr3_nt: TGTGCCATCAGTGATCCAGGGGGGGAAAACTATGGCTACACCTTC
cdr3_aa: CAISDPGGENYGYTF
j_call: TRBJ1-2
clone_size: -
v_call: TRBV10-3
d_call: TRBD1

cdr3_nt: TGTGCCAGCAGCTTAGAGGGACTAGCGTCGTACGAGCAGTACTTC
cdr3_aa: CASSLEGLASYEQYF
j_call: TRBJ2-7
clone_size: -
v_call: TRBV7-2
d_call: TRBD2

cdr3_nt: TGTGCCAGTAGTGCTGCAATCGGACCAGGGATCTATGGCTACACCTTC
cdr3_aa: CASSAAIGPGIYGYTF
j_call: TRBJ1-2
clone_size: -
v_call: TRBV19
d_call: -

cdr3_nt: TGTGCCAGTAGTATAGCTGGCCCCATGAACACTGAAGCTTTCTTT
cdr3_aa: CASSIAGPMNTEAFF
j_call: TRBJ1-1
clone_size: -
v_call: TRBV19
d_call: -

cdr3_nt: TGTGCCAGCAGTTTAAGGGGGATTGGAGGCTACACCTTC
cdr3_aa: CASSLRGIGGYTF
j_call: TRBJ1-2
clone_size: once
v_call: TRBV27
d_call: -

cdr3_nt: TGTGCCAGCAGCCACAGCGCAGGGCCGGACGAGCAGTACTTC
cdr3_aa: CASSHSAGPDEQYF
j_call: TRBJ2-7
clone_size: once
v_call: TRBV11-2
d_call: -

cdr3_nt: TGTGCCAGCAGCTTGGAAAGAGGCAACGCCTACGAGCAGTACTTC
cdr3_aa: CASSLERGNAYEQYF
j_call: TRBJ2-7
clone_size: -
v_call: TRBV5-5
d_call: -

cdr3_nt: TGTGCCAGCAATCTTGAGCAGTTCTTC
cdr3_aa: CASNLEQFF
j_call: TRBJ2-1
clone_size: -
v_call: TRBV6-6
d_call: -

cdr3_nt: TGTGCCAGCAGCCCGGACAGCACAGATACGCAGTATTTT
cdr3_aa: CASSPDSTDTQYF
j_call: TRBJ2-3
clone_size: -
v_call: TRBV7-9
d_call: -